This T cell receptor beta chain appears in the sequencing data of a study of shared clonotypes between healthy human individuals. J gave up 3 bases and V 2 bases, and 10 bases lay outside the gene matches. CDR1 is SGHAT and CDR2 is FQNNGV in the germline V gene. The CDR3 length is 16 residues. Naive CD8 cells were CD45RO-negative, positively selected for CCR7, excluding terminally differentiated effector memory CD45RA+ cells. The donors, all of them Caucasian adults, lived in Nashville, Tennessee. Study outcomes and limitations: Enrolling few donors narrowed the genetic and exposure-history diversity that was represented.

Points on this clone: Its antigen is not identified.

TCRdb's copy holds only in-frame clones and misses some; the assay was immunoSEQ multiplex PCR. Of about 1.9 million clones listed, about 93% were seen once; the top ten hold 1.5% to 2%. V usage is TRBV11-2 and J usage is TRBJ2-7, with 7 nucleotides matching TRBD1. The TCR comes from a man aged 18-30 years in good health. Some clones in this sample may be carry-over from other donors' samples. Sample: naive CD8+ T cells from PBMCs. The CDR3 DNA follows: TGTGCCAGCAGCTTAAACCACAGGGGAACCGGCTACGAGCAGTACTTC. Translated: CASSLNHRGTGYEQYF.